The 31 T cell receptor beta chains below come from one sample, sequenced in a study of cytomegalovirus exposure and HLA in healthy donors. It was with 60 Vbeta and 13 Jbeta primers that the PCR ran. Some clones are missing from TCRdb's copy, which holds only in-frame ones; the method was immunoSEQ multiplex PCR. The data hold some 110,000 clones, with about four fifths observed a single time. Sequences were obtained from PBMCs. The receptors shown here come from a woman in her 50s in good health and CMV-seropositive.

J is TRBJ1-1 and V is TRBV11-3, with D perhaps matching TRBD1 (6 bases). CDR3 size: 14 residues. Germline V gene lookup returns CDR1 SGHNT and CDR2 YENEEA. The V and J ends lost 2 bases and 2 bases respectively, with 9 bases between them. Here the CDR3 reads CASSLSGGNTEAFF. The CDR3 DNA follows: TGTGCCAGCAGCTTATCTGGGGGCAACACTGAAGCTTTCTTT.

The V call is TRBV9, the J call TRBJ1-3; the match to TRBD1 covers 8 bases. Trimming cost V 2 bases and J 3 bases; bases outside gene matches: 7. The CDR3 is made up of 16 amino acids. Germline V gene lookup returns CDR1 SGDLS and CDR2 YYNGEE. CDR3 nucleotide sequence: TGTGCCAGCAGCGTGGGAACAGGGGGATTTGGAAACACCATATATTTT. Protein product: CASSVGTGGFGNTIYF.

This clone occurred a few times. The rearrangement links TRBV5-8 to TRBJ2-7; 9 nucleotides agree with TRBD1. Germline CDR1 reads SGHTS; CDR2 reads YDEGEE. V dropped 8 bases and J dropped 4; count of bases not matched to a gene: 7. The CDR3 has 13 residues. The CDR3 coding sequence is TGTGCCAGTAGGCGGACAGGGGCGTACGAGCAGTACTTC. This gives the protein CASRRTGAYEQYF. The entire variable domain, with the rest obtained from reference TRBV5-8 and TRBJ2-7, is as follows: EAGVTQSPTHLIKTRGQQATLRCSPISGHTSVYWYQQALGLGLQFLLWYDEGEERNRGNFPPRFSGRQFPNYSSELNVNALELEDSALYLCASRRTGAYEQYFGPGTRLTVT.

The rearrangement links TRBV6-4 to TRBJ1-2; tentative D call: TRBD1 (6 bases). Germline assignment: CDR1 MRHNA and CDR2 SNTAGT. There are 13 residues in the CDR3. With 5 bases removed from V and 5 bases from J, the gap between germline ends came to 12 bases. Here the CDR3 reads CASSQDRGYGYTF. The CDR3 coding sequence is TGTGCCAGCAGTCAGGACAGAGGTTATGGCTACACCTTC.

V and J are TRBV28 and TRBJ1-2; the match to TRBD1 covers 9 bases. Losses at the gene ends were 5 bases for V and 6 bases for J; bases not matched to a gene: 7. The CDR3 consists of 14 residues. Germline V gene sequence: CDR1 MDHEN, CDR2 SYDVKM. CDR3 nucleotides: TGTGCCAGCAGTGACGGACAGGGGTGGAATGGCTACACCTTC. Its protein product is CASSDGQGWNGYTF.

The rearrangement joins TRBV9 to TRBJ1-1, with D possibly matching TRBD1 (5 bases). There are 14 residues in the CDR3. The V gene's germline CDR1 is SGDLS and CDR2 YYNGEE. The ends were cut back, 3 bases at V and 11 bases at J, with 20 bases in the middle. The chain's CDR3 is CASSEDPVWGEAFF. The CDR3 DNA reads TGTGCCAGCAGCGAAGACCCCGTTTGGGGGGAGGCTTTCTTT.

V is TRBV5-1 and J is TRBJ2-3; no clear D. The germline V gene encodes CDR1 SGHRS and CDR2 YFSETQ. Trimming left V 3 bases short and J 6 bases short, with 14 bases between. This CDR3 is built from 14 residues. The CDR3, as DNA: TGCGCCAGCAGCTCACAGATGAACCTGGATACGCAGTATTTT. Translating it yields CASSSQMNLDTQYF.

As regards this clone: One end of the junction does not line up with germline, which may come from a read error. The chain is built from TRBV7-9 and TRBJ2-3; D not certain. This CDR3 is 14 amino acids long. Germline V gene sequence: CDR1 SEHNR, CDR2 FQNEAQ (reference sequence). The CDR3 DNA reads TGTTCCAGCAGCTTGCCCCGGGTCGCAGATACGCAGTATTTT. It yields the protein CSSSLPRVADTQYF.

This clone was recorded a few times. This chain uses TRBV14 with TRBJ2-5; no reliable D call. CDR3 length equals 15 residues. The ends were cut back, 3 bases at V and 2 bases at J, with 13 bases in the middle. Per germline, CDR1 SGHDN and CDR2 FVKESK. The DNA of the CDR3 is TGTGCCAGCAGCCAGGATCAAAACAGTCAAGAGACCCAGTACTTC. Encoded protein: CASSQDQNSQETQYF.

The chain links TRBV18 to TRBJ2-7; TRBD1 matches 9 bases. V lost 3 bases, J lost 5 bases, and 5 bases stayed unmatched. The CDR3 contains 14 residues. Germline CDR1 is KGHSH and CDR2 is LQKENI. CDR3: CASSPPGTGNEQYF. In DNA form, the CDR3 reads TGTGCCAGCTCACCCCCTGGGACAGGGAACGAGCAGTACTTC.

This clone was detected once. V gene TRBV4-2 combines with J gene TRBJ1-1; no reliable D call. Per germline, CDR1 LGHNA and CDR2 YNFKEQ. V lost 0 bases and J 5 bases, leaving 13 bases between the germline ends. The CDR3 is 15 amino acids. The CDR3 spells CASSQEARERTEAFF. In nucleotides, the CDR3 is TGTGCCAGCAGCCAAGAGGCCCGGGAAAGGACTGAAGCTTTCTTT.

The chain links TRBV19 to TRBJ1-5; 8 bases are a match to TRBD1. The germline CDR1 and CDR2 sequences are LNHDA and SQIVND (reference sequence). The CDR3 spans 13 residues. Germline trimming cut 7 bases from V and 5 bases from J; bases unmatched to any gene: 4. In DNA form, the CDR3 reads TGTGCCAGTAAGGACAGGGTCGATCAGCCCCAGCATTTT. The encoded protein is CASKDRVDQPQHF.

This clone was observed a single time. The chain has TRBV15 and TRBJ1-1; 8 nucleotides align to TRBD1. The CDR3 has 16 amino acids. Germline V CDR1 and CDR2: LNHNV, YYDKDF (reference sequence). Losses at the gene ends were 4 bases for V and 2 bases for J; bases not matched to a gene: 9. The DNA of the CDR3 is TGTGCCACCAGCACATTAGGGACAGGCTTTAACACTGAAGCTTTCTTT. The encoded protein is CATSTLGTGFNTEAFF.

V gene TRBV6-5 combines with J gene TRBJ2-5, with D tentatively TRBD1 (6 bases). CDR3 length equals 12 residues. Per the germline V gene, CDR1 is MNHEY and CDR2 is SVGAGI. V was pared by 3 bases and J by 5 bases, with 7 bases between. CDR3 protein: CASSYQGETQYF. The CDR3 nucleotides read TGTGCCAGCAGTTATCAGGGGGAGACCCAGTACTTC.

This clone showed up just a few times. The V and J genes are TRBV5-1 and TRBJ2-1, with D maybe TRBD1 (6 bases). V lost 2 bases and J 2 bases, leaving 8 bases between the germline ends. The germline V gene has CDR1 SGHRS and CDR2 YFSETQ. CDR3 length: 14 residues. Here the CDR3 DNA reads TGCGCCAGCAGCTTCCGGGACACCTACAATGAGCAGTTCTTC. Residues: CASSFRDTYNEQFF.

The chain carries TRBV7-3 and TRBJ1-1, with 8 bases fitting TRBD1. The V gene's germline CDR1 is SGHTA and CDR2 FQGTGA. V lost 6 bases to trimming and J lost 5 bases; unmatched junction nucleotides: 5. This CDR3 is 13 amino acids long. CDR3 DNA sequence: TGTGCCAGCAGACCACAGGGGGGAACTGAAGCTTTCTTT. This translates into CASRPQGGTEAFF.

The chain combines TRBV20-1 with TRBJ1-6; D is undetermined. CDR3 size: 10 residues. CDR1 and CDR2 (germline): DFQATT, SNEGSKA (reference sequence). V shed 7 bases and J shed 5 bases, with 3 bases lying between them. This CDR3 is CSDNNSPLHF. The DNA of the CDR3 is TGCAGTGACAATAATTCACCCCTCCACTTT.

The V gene is TRBV15, the J gene TRBJ1-1, with D possibly matching TRBD1 (5 bases). Germline CDR1 reads LNHNV; CDR2 reads YYDKDF (reference sequence). Trimming left V 3 bases short and J 8 bases short, with 16 bases between. This CDR3 contains 14 residues. As DNA, the CDR3 is TGTGCCACCAGCAGGGGGGGGAATGTTGTAGAAGCTTTCTTT. It encodes CATSRGGNVVEAFF.

The CDR3 spells CASSPGGSGGVQETQYF. The CDR3 DNA is TGTGCCAGCAGCCCCGGGGGTAGCGGGGGGGTCCAAGAGACCCAGTACTTC. The chain is built from TRBV9 and TRBJ2-5, with 11 bases aligning to TRBD2. Trimming cost V 4 bases and J 1 base; bases outside gene matches: 9. The CDR3 is 17 amino acids. Germline V gene sequence: CDR1 SGDLS, CDR2 YYNGEE.

The chain carries TRBV5-4 and TRBJ1-1; 11 bases map to TRBD1. The junction had 10 bases not matched to a gene; V was cut back by 4 bases and J by 8 bases. The CDR3 totals 15 residues. Germline-derived CDR1 and CDR2 are SGHNT and YYREEE (reference sequence). The CDR3 DNA follows: TGTGCCAGCAGCCTCCGGACAGGGGGCCCCCCAGAAGCTTTCTTT. Translation: CASSLRTGGPPEAFF. The whole variable domain, remainder taken from reference TRBV5-4 and TRBJ1-1, is ETGVTQSPTHLIKTRGQQVTLRCSSQSGHNTVSWYQQALGQGPQFIFQYYREEENGRGNFPPRFSGLQFPNYSSELNVNALELDDSALYLCASSLRTGGPPEAFFGQGTRLTVV.

CDR3 residues: CASSLGDRGNNSPLHF. The CDR3 DNA sequence: TGCGCCAGCAGCTTGGGGGACAGGGGAAATAATTCACCCCTCCACTTT. The chain carries TRBV5-1 and TRBJ1-6; TRBD1 aligns across 10 bases. Trimming cost V 0 bases and J 5 bases; bases outside gene matches: 2. Germline CDR1 is SGHRS and CDR2 is YFSETQ. The CDR3 covers 16 residues.

The chain combines TRBV7-9 with TRBJ1-2; 9 nucleotides align to TRBD1. V lost 5 bases to trimming and J lost 3 bases; unmatched junction nucleotides: 7. The CDR3 covers 15 residues. Germline-derived CDR1 and CDR2 are SEHNR and FQNEAQ (reference sequence). CDR3 nucleotides: TGTGCCAGCAGCAAGGGACAGGGCTTAGACTATGGCTACACCTTC. Protein product: CASSKGQGLDYGYTF.

The chain links TRBV4-1 to TRBJ1-5, with D possibly being TRBD1 (5 bases). This CDR3 region has 16 residues. V gave up 3 bases and J gave up 1 base, with 13 bases separating them. Germline V gives CDR1 MGHRA, CDR2 YSYEKL. The CDR3 here is CASSQQGLGSNQPQHF. The DNA of the CDR3 is TGCGCCAGCAGCCAGCAGGGTTTAGGGAGCAATCAGCCCCAGCATTTT.

The chain recombines TRBV10-3 with TRBJ2-7, with a weak D call TRBD1 (5 bases). The CDR3 contains 17 residues. Germline V gene sequence: CDR1 ENHRY, CDR2 SYGVKD. Trimming left V 0 bases short and J 0 bases short, with 15 bases between. CDR3 amino acids: CAISESTRQRSSYEQYF. In DNA form, the CDR3 reads TGTGCCATCAGTGAGTCGACAAGACAGAGGAGCTCCTACGAGCAGTACTTC.

The chain joins TRBV19 to TRBJ1-5; D not certain. V lost 3 bases, J lost 0 bases, and 6 bases lay in between. The CDR3 extends over 14 amino acids. The germline V gene has CDR1 LNHDA and CDR2 SQIVND (reference sequence). The CDR3 DNA is TGTGCCAGTAGTATTGTCTATAGCAATCAGCCCCAGCATTTT. Translation: CASSIVYSNQPQHF.

The chain joins TRBV30 to TRBJ1-5; D may be TRBD1 (6 bases). The CDR3 spans 16 residues. The germline CDR1 and CDR2 sequences are GTSNPN and SVGIG (reference sequence). V lost 0 bases and J lost 0, with 12 bases in between. CDR3 residues: CAWSVGGAVSNQPQHF. The CDR3 DNA reads TGTGCCTGGAGTGTTGGGGGGGCGGTTAGCAATCAGCCCCAGCATTTT.

The chain couples TRBV11-3 to TRBJ2-2; 7 bases are shared with TRBD1. With V trimmed by 1 base and J by 0 bases, 2 bases remained unmatched. Germline V gene data show CDR1 as SGHNT and CDR2 as YENEEA. The CDR3 spans 16 residues. CDR3 sequence reads: CASSLGGQANTGELFF. The CDR3 DNA reads TGTGCCAGCAGCTTAGGCGGACAGGCGAACACCGGGGAGCTGTTTTTT.

The chain links TRBV25-1 to TRBJ2-7; 9 positions agree with TRBD1. With V trimmed by 1 base and J by 0 bases, 1 base remained unmatched. Germline V CDR1 and CDR2: MGHDK, SYGVNS. The length of the CDR3 is 15 residues. The CDR3 DNA is TGTGCCAGCAGTGAATTGGACAGGGGCTCCTACGAGCAGTACTTC. As protein: CASSELDRGSYEQYF.

The V gene is TRBV27, the J gene TRBJ2-6, with D possibly being TRBD2 (5 bases). The ends were cut back, 3 bases at V and 0 bases at J, with 9 bases in the middle. Germline CDR1 is MNHEY and CDR2 is SMNVEV (reference sequence). CDR3 length: 16 residues. CDR3 protein: CASSFLGDSGANVLTF. CDR3 in DNA: TGTGCCAGCAGTTTTCTCGGGGACTCTGGGGCCAACGTCCTGACTTTC. Full variable domain (missing parts from reference TRBV27 and TRBJ2-6): EAQVTQNPRYLITVTGKKLTVTCSQNMNHEYMSWYRQDPGLGLRQIYYSMNVEVTDKGDVPEGYKVSRKEKRNFPLILESPSPNQTSLYFCASSFLGDSGANVLTFGAGSRLTVL.

A single count supports this clone. This chain uses TRBV5-4 with TRBJ1-1; no clear D gene. The V end was cut by 3 bases, the J end by 0 bases, with 15 bases between. This CDR3 comprises 16 residues. Germline CDR1 is SGHNT and CDR2 is YYREEE (reference sequence). The chain's CDR3 is CASSSGPGGMNTEAFF. The CDR3 coding sequence is TGTGCCAGCAGCTCCGGGCCGGGAGGAATGAACACTGAAGCTTTCTTT.

This clone was seen only a few times. The CDR3 is CASSSGTGYNEQFF. In DNA form, the CDR3 reads TGTGCCAGCAGCTCAGGGACAGGGTACAATGAGCAGTTCTTC. This sequence joins TRBV7-9 and TRBJ2-1, with 9 bases that match TRBD1. The CDR3 covers 14 residues. Trimming took 4 bases from V and 4 from J; bases not matched to a gene: 2. In germline, CDR1 is SEHNR, CDR2 FQNEAQ (reference sequence). The full variable domain, its missing parts supplied by reference TRBV7-9 and TRBJ2-1, is DTGVSQNPRHKITKRGQNVTFRCDPISEHNRLYWYRQTLGQGPEFLTYFQNEAQLEKSRLLSDRFSAERPKGSFSTLEIQRTEQGDSAMYLCASSSGTGYNEQFFGPGTRLTVL.